This T cell receptor beta chain is from a study of T cells in Graves' hyperthyroidism and ophthalmopathy. Across the whole study: Pretreatment peripheral blood was obtained at initial diagnosis.

The investigators amplified TCR beta CDR3 regions from RNA transcripts. TCR CDR3 underwent first-round RT-PCR with the HTBI primer set. TCRdb called the multiplex PCR reads again in MiXCR, with one record for every CDR3 protein. The table lists about 570,000 distinct CDR3 sequences, about 14% of them singletons. Participants, patients aged 18 to 65, had newly diagnosed hyperthyroidism with a duration under 2 months. The study left out patients who had uncontrolled infection, other autoimmune disease, pregnancy or lactation. Each diagnosis was grounded in clinical symptoms, serum thyroxine and TRAb, thyroid ultrasound, and orbital computed tomography. The clonotype originates from a woman aged 40-49 years with Graves' hyperthyroidism. The specimen sequenced was blood.

This CDR3 is CASSQAGGLYNEQFF. The CDR3 region has the DNA TGTGCCAGCAGCCAGGCGGGAGGGCTATACAATGAGCAGTTCTTC. The gene calls are TRBV3-1 and TRBJ2-1; 9 nucleotides match TRBD2. CDR1 LGHDT and CDR2 YNNKEL come from the germline V gene (reference sequence). The CDR3 contains 15 residues. V was pared by 3 bases and J by 4 bases, with 4 bases of the junction left unmatched.